These T cell receptor beta chains were read from a single sample in a study of T cell responses to AZD1222 COVID-19 vaccine. Some clones are missing from TCRdb's copy, which holds only in-frame ones; the method was immunoSEQ multiplex PCR. Among fewer than 200,000 clones listed, approximately 90% were seen once. This sample comprised peripheral blood, obtained 28 days after the second AZD1222 dose. The receptor source for this set is an adult who received the AZD1222 COVID-19 vaccine. The CDR3 runs from the conserved cysteine through the conserved F or W. Each record gives: D gene, V gene, J gene, clone size, CDR3 protein, CDR3 DNA. D genes are given only for firm matches. Size is omitted from some rows. Given values are once, few, many or a class for expanded clones.

>.|TRBV2|TRBJ1-2|.
CASSDMGIYGYTF
TGTGCCAGCAGTGATATGGGGATCTATGGCTACACCTTC
>.|TRBV7-3|TRBJ2-1|.
CASSLGGEQFF
TGTGCCAGCAGCTTGGGTGGTGAGCAGTTCTTC
>.|TRBV5-5|TRBJ1-3|.
CASSRYGNTIYF
TGTGCCAGCAGCCGGTATGGAAACACCATATATTTT
>.|TRBV5-8|TRBJ1-4|.
CASSGGPGSTNEKLFF
TGTGCCAGCAGCGGCGGCCCCGGATCAACTAATGAAAAACTGTTTTTT
>.|TRBV10-2|TRBJ1-2|.
CASSEVNSYGYTF
TGCGCCAGCAGTGAGGTTAACTCCTATGGCTACACCTTC
>.|TRBV5-1|TRBJ2-2|.
CASSLGQGGNQLFF
TGCGCCAGCAGCTTGGGGCAGGGCGGAAACCAGCTGTTTTTT
>.|TRBV24-1|TRBJ2-1|.
CATSATLSYNEQFF
TGTGCCACCAGTGCCACTCTCTCCTACAATGAGCAGTTCTTC
>.|TRBV4-1|TRBJ1-5|.
CASSPTGPGVQPQHF
TGCGCCAGCAGCCCGACGGGTCCGGGGGTTCAGCCCCAGCATTTT
>TRBD1|TRBV4-2|TRBJ1-4|.
CASSQARDRGRDEKLFF
TGTGCCAGCAGCCAAGCCCGAGACAGGGGGCGAGATGAAAAACTGTTTTTT
>TRBD1|TRBV7-2|TRBJ1-2|.
CASSLDRDSYGYTF
TGTGCCAGCAGCTTGGACAGGGACAGCTATGGCTACACCTTC
>.|TRBV6-5|TRBJ1-2|.
CASSYSPRHGYTF
TGTGCCAGCAGTTACTCCCCCCGCCATGGCTACACCTTC
>.|TRBV29-1|TRBJ2-7|.
CSVWDPYFYEQYF
TGCAGCGTGTGGGACCCTTACTTTTACGAGCAGTACTTC
>TRBD2|TRBV5-1|TRBJ2-1|.
CASSLQAGGPYNEQFF
TGCGCCAGCAGCTTACAAGCGGGGGGGCCATACAATGAGCAGTTCTTC
>.|TRBV4-1|TRBJ2-7|.
CASSLAIQGRSYEQYF
TGCGCCAGCAGCCTCGCTATACAGGGACGGTCCTACGAGCAGTACTTC
>.|TRBV5-4|TRBJ1-6|.
CASSRDNSPLHF
TGTGCCAGCAGCAGAGATAATTCACCCCTCCACTTT
>.|TRBV4-1|TRBJ1-4|.
CASSQPGAVEKLFF
TGCGCCAGCAGCCAGCCGGGGGCGGTTGAAAAACTGTTTTTT
>.|TRBV5-5|TRBJ2-7|once
CASSLVSYEQYF
TGTGCCAGCAGCTTGGTATCCTACGAGCAGTACTTC
>.|TRBV4-1|TRBJ1-1|.
CASTQQGNTEAFF
TGCGCCAGCACCCAACAGGGGAACACTGAAGCTTTCTTT
>TRBD1|TRBV6-6|TRBJ1-2|.
CASSQQGYGGYTF
TGTGCCAGCAGTCAACAGGGGTACGGGGGCTACACCTTC
>.|TRBV7-9|TRBJ1-4|.
CASSLGLSANEKLFF
TGTGCCAGCAGCTTAGGCCTCTCAGCTAATGAAAAACTGTTTTTT
>.|TRBV11-2|TRBJ2-2|.
CASKPPNTGELFF
TGTGCCAGCAAGCCTCCCAACACCGGGGAGCTGTTTTTT
>.|TRBV11-2|TRBJ1-2|once
CASSLVPGDYGYTF
TGTGCCAGCAGCTTAGTACCTGGGGACTATGGCTACACCTTC
>TRBD2|TRBV7-9|TRBJ2-1|.
CASSPRTSGSGYNEQFF
TGTGCCAGCAGCCCCCGGACTAGCGGGAGCGGTTACAATGAGCAGTTCTTC
>.|TRBV10-3|TRBJ2-3|once
CAISAGEGTDTQYF
TGTGCCATCAGTGCGGGCGAAGGGACAGATACGCAGTATTTT